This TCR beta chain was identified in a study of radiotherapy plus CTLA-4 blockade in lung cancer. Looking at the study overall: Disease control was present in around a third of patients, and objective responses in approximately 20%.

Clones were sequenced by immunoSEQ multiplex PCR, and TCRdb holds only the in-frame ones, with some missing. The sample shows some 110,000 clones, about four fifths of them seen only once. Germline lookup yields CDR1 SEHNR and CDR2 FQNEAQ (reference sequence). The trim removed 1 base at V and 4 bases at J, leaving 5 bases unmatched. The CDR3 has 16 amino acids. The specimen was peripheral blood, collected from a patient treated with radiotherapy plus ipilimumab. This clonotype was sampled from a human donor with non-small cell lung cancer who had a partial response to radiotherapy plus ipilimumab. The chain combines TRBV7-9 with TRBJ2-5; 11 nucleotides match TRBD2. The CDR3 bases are TGTGCCAGCAGCTTAGACCTAGCGGGAGGATTAGAGACCCAGTACTTC. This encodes CASSLDLAGGLETQYF.